The source of this T cell receptor beta chain is a study of T cell responses to AZD1222 COVID-19 vaccine. Study-wide findings and caveats: Clonal diversity may have been underestimated in mostly white British donors. Mapped onto spike, vaccine-associated CD4 TCRs spanned it and were dominant at 160-218 and 743-854. Baseline serology detected seropositivity in only five or six AZD1222 recipients. Nearly half of spike-specific TCRs reportedly target variant regions that are unmutated in the B.1.351 and B.1.1.7 variants.

Note on this clone: Its antigen remains unidentified.

The germline V gene has CDR1 MNHNS and CDR2 SASEGT. The CDR3 loop spans 18 amino acids. V lost 4 bases, J lost 0 bases, and 19 bases lay in between. Here immunoSEQ multiplex PCR was the method, and the copy in TCRdb shows in-frame clones only, minus some. Of around 140,000 clones in the sample, 80% to 95% were seen once. The source of this sequence is an adult in good health. Material: peripheral blood, obtained on day 0 of MenACWY control vaccination. This chain uses TRBV6-1 with TRBJ1-3; a possible D gene is TRBD1 (6 bases). CDR3 bases: TGTGCCAGCAGTGTGACCAGGGACAAATCGAGCTCTGGAAACACCATATATTTT. Protein sequence: CASSVTRDKSSSGNTIYF.